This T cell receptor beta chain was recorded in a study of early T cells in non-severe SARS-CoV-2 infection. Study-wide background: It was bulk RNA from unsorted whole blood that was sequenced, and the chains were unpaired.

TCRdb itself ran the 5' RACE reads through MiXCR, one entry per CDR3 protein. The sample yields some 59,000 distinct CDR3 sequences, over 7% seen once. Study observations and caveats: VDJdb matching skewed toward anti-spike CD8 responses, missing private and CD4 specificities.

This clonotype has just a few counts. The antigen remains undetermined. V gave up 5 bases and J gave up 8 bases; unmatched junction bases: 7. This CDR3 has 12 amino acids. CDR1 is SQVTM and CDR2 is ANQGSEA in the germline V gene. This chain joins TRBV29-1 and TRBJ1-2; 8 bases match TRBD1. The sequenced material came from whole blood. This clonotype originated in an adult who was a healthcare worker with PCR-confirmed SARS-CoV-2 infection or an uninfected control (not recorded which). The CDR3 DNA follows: TGCAGCGTTTCCGGGACAGGAGGCGGCTACACCTTC. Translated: CSVSGTGGGYTF.